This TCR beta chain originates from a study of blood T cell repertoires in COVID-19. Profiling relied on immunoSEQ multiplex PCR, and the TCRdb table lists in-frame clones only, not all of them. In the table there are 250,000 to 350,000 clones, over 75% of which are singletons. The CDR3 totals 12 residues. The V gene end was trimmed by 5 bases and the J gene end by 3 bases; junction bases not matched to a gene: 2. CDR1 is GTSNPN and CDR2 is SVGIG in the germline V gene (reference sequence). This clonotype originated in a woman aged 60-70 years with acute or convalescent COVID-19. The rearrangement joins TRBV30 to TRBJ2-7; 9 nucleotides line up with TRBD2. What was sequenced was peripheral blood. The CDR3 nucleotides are TGTGCCTGGGGGACTAGCCTCTACGAGCAGTACTTC. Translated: CAWGTSLYEQYF. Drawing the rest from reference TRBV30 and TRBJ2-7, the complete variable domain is SQTIHQWPATLVQPVGSPLSLECTVEGTSNPNLYWYRQAAGRGLQLLFYSVGIGQISSEVPQNLSASRPQDRQFILSSKKLLLSDSGFYLCAWGTSLYEQYFGPGTRLTVT.